Below, 12 T cell receptor beta chains from the same sample are listed, as sequenced in a study of blood T cell repertoires in COVID-19. Method: immunoSEQ multiplex PCR; TCRdb's copy keeps in-frame clones and lacks some. The sample gives around 250,000 clones, 86% of which show up once; 9% to 15% is in the top ten. Input material: peripheral blood. These TCRs come from a man older than 75 with acute or convalescent COVID-19.

The rearrangement links TRBV28 to TRBJ2-2; tentatively, D is TRBD2 (6 bases). The length of the CDR3 is 12 residues. CDR1 is MDHEN and CDR2 is SYDVKM in the germline V gene. V gave up 7 bases and J gave up 7 bases, with 10 bases separating them. CDR3 coding DNA: TGTGCCAGCACGGGGGTGGTCGGGGAGCTGTTTTTT. As protein: CASTGVVGELFF.

The gene calls are TRBV6-2 or TRBV6-3 and TRBJ2-5; 8 bases line up with TRBD1. The CDR3 covers 16 residues. Trimming cost V 1 base and J 5 bases; bases outside gene matches: 9. Looked up from germline, CDR1 is MNHEY and CDR2 is SVGEGT. The DNA of the CDR3 is TGTGCCAGCAGTTACTTGGCAGGGGGCGTGGTGGAGACCCAGTACTTC. Amino acid sequence: CASSYLAGGVVETQYF.

The chain recombines TRBV11-2 with TRBJ2-1; D perhaps matches TRBD1 (6 bases). In germline, CDR1 is SGHAT, CDR2 FQNNGV. The V end lost 5 bases, the J end lost 1 base, and 15 bases lay between the germline ends. CDR3 length equals 16 residues. The CDR3 protein is CASSPLGGRSYNEQFF. DNA of the CDR3: TGTGCCAGCAGCCCGTTAGGGGGAAGATCCTACAATGAGCAGTTCTTC.

The chain combines TRBV19 with TRBJ2-2; TRBD1 agrees at 9 bases. J gave up 4 bases and V 5 bases, and 5 bases lay outside the gene matches. CDR3 size: 15 residues. Looked up from germline, CDR1 is LNHDA and CDR2 is SQIVND (reference sequence). CDR3 residues: CASSSRQGGTGELFF. Here the CDR3 DNA reads TGTGCCAGTAGTTCCAGACAGGGGGGCACCGGGGAGCTGTTTTTT.

DNA for the CDR3: TGCGCCAGCTCGGAGAGGGGGCGATTCTATGGCTACACCTTC. This codes for CASSERGRFYGYTF. The V and J genes are TRBV5-1 and TRBJ1-2; 7 bases align to TRBD1. The V gene's germline CDR1 is SGHRS and CDR2 YFSETQ. The CDR3 totals 14 residues. Unmatched junction bases numbered 10, after V lost 7 bases and J lost 4 bases.

The V gene is TRBV7-9, the J gene TRBJ2-6; D possibly corresponds to TRBD2 (5 bases). The CDR3 is 17 amino acids. The germline gives CDR1 SEHNR, CDR2 FQNEAQ (reference sequence). The ends were cut back, 2 bases at V and 0 bases at J, with 11 bases in the middle. The CDR3 region has the DNA TGTGCCAGCAGCTTATATGGACTCAACTCTGGGGCCAACGTCCTGACTTTC. Amino acid sequence: CASSLYGLNSGANVLTF.

The chain carries TRBV6-4 and TRBJ1-6, with 9 nucleotides matching TRBD1. V lost 0 bases, J lost 9 bases, and 0 bases stayed unmatched. CDR1 is MRHNA, CDR2 SNTAGT, per germline. The CDR3 totals 14 residues. The CDR3 sequence: CASSDSDRGSPLHF. CDR3 in DNA: TGTGCCAGCAGTGACTCGGACAGGGGTTCACCCCTCCACTTT.

The chain uses TRBV5-1 and TRBJ2-5, with 8 bases lining up with TRBD1. Unmatched junction bases numbered 6, after V lost 3 bases and J lost 2 bases. The CDR3 extends over 15 amino acids. From germline, CDR1 is SGHRS and CDR2 YFSETQ. As DNA, the CDR3 is TGCGCCAGCAGCTCCGGGACAGGTAGTCAAGAGACCCAGTACTTC. It is translated as CASSSGTGSQETQYF.

This rearrangement joins TRBV3-1 (or the pseudogene TRBV3-2) to TRBJ1-3; 9 bases are a match to TRBD1. Germline values: CDR1 LGHDT, CDR2 YNNKEL (reference sequence). Trimming at V came to 5 bases and at J to 4 bases, leaving 9 bases not matched to a gene. The CDR3 has 16 residues. The CDR3 coding sequence is TGTGCCAGCAGCGCTACCGGGACAGGGTCCGGAAACACCATATATTTT. Its protein product is CASSATGTGSGNTIYF.

The chain uses TRBV27 and TRBJ1-2, with 8 bases identical to TRBD1. V was clipped by 5 bases and J by 7 bases; unmatched bases: 12. The CDR3 is 15 amino acids. The germline gives CDR1 MNHEY, CDR2 SMNVEV (reference sequence). In nucleotides, the CDR3 is TGTGCCAGCAGTCGACGACAGGGGACCTCGGGTGGCTACACCTTC. Translated: CASSRRQGTSGGYTF.

J is TRBJ2-3 and V is TRBV29-1; 12 bases are shared with TRBD2. The CDR3 is 15 amino acids. The trim removed 6 bases at V and 3 bases at J, leaving 7 bases unmatched. Germline V lookup: CDR1 SQVTM, CDR2 ANQGSEA. The CDR3 sequence: CSVNGLAGGTDTQYF. The CDR3 DNA follows: TGCAGCGTGAATGGCCTAGCGGGGGGGACAGATACGCAGTATTTT.

Details on this clone: Distinct nucleotide sequences in the sample also encode this CDR3. The chain has TRBV3-1 (or the pseudogene TRBV3-2) and TRBJ1-6; 8 nucleotides agree with TRBD1. V lost 3 bases to trimming and J lost 5 bases; unmatched junction nucleotides: 0. Germline CDR1 LGHDT, CDR2 YNNKEL (reference sequence). The CDR3 has 14 residues. The CDR3: CASSQGQDNSPLHF. CDR3 bases: TGTGCCAGCAGCCAGGGACAGGATAATTCACCCCTCCACTTT.